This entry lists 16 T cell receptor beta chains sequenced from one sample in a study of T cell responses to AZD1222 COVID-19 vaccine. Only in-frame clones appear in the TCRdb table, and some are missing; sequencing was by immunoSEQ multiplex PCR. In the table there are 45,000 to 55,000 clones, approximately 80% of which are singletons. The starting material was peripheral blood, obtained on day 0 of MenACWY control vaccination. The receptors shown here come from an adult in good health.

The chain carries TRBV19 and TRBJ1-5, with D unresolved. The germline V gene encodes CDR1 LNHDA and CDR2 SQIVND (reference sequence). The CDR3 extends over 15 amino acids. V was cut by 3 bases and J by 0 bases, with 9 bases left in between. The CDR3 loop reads CASSIALGSNQPQHF. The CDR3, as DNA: TGTGCCAGTAGTATTGCCCTAGGTAGCAATCAGCCCCAGCATTTT.

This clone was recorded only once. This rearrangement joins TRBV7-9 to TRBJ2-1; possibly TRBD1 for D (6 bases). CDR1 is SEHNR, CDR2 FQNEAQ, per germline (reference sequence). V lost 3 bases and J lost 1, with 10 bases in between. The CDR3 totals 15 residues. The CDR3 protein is CASSLGAVSYNEQFF. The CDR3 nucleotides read TGTGCCAGCAGCTTGGGGGCCGTATCCTACAATGAGCAGTTCTTC.

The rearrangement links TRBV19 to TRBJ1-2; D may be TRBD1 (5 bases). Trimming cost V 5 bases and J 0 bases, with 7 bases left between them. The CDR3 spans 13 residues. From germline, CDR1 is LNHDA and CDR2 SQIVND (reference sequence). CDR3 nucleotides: TGTGCCAGTAGTGGACACTCTAACTATGGCTACACCTTC. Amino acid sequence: CASSGHSNYGYTF. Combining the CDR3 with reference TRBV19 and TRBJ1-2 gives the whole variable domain DGGITQSPKYLFRKEGQNVTLSCEQNLNHDAMYWYRQDPGQGLRLIYYSQIVNDFQKGDIAEGYSVSREKKESFPLTVTSAQKNPTAFYLCASSGHSNYGYTFGSGTRLTVV.

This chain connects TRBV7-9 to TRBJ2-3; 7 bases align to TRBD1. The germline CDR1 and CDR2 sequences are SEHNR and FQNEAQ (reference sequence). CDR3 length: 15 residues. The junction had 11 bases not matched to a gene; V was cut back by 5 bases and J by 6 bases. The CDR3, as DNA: TGTGCCAGCAGCCGATTGACAGGGTTTGTGGATACGCAGTATTTT. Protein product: CASSRLTGFVDTQYF.

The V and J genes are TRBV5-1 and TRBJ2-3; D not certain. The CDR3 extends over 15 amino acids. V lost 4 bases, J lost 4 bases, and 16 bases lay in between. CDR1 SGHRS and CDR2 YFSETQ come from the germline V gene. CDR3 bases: TGCGCCAGCAGCCAAACAGTGACTGTACCAGATACGCAGTATTTT. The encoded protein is CASSQTVTVPDTQYF.

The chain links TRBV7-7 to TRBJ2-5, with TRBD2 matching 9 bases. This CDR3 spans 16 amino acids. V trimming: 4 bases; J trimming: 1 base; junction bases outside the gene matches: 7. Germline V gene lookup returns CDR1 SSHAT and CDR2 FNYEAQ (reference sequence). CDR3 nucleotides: TGTGCCAGCAGCTCTAATAGCGGGAGAGTCCAAGAGACCCAGTACTTC. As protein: CASSSNSGRVQETQYF.

CDR3 sequence reads: CASSEALGGTEAFF. CDR3 DNA sequence: TGTGCCAGCAGTGAAGCGCTGGGGGGCACTGAAGCTTTCTTT. V gene TRBV2 combines with J gene TRBJ1-1; D possibly corresponds to TRBD1 (5 bases). The CDR3 contains 14 residues. CDR1 and CDR2 (germline): SNHLY, FYNNEI. Trimming cost V 0 bases and J 4 bases, with 9 bases left between them.

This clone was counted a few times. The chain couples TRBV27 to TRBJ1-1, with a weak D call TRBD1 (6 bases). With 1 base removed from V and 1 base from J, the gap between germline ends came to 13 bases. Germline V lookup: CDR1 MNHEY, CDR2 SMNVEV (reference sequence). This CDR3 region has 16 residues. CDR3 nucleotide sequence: TGTGCCAGCAGTTTATTCAGTGAGGGGGGGAACACTGAAGCTTTCTTT. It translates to CASSLFSEGGNTEAFF.

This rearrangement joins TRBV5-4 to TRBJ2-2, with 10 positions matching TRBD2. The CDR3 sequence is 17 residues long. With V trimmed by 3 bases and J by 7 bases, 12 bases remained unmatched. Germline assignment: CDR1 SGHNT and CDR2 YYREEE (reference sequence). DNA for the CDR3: TGTGCCAGCAGCTCCTCTATAGCGGGAGGACGGGACGGGGAGCTGTTTTTT. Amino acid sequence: CASSSSIAGGRDGELFF.

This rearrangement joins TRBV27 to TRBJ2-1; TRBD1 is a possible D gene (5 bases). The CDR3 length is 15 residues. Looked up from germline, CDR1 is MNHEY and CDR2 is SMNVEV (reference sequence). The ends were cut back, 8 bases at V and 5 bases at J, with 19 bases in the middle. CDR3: CASYPQGLKHNEQFF. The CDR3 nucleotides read TGTGCCAGCTACCCCCAGGGTCTCAAACACAATGAGCAGTTCTTC.

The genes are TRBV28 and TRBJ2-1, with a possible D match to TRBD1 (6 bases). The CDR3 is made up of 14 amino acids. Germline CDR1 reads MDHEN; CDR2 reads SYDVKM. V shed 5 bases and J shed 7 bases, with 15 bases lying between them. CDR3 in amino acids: CASSPQGVVNEQFF. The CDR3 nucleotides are TGTGCCAGCAGTCCACAGGGAGTCGTAAATGAGCAGTTCTTC.

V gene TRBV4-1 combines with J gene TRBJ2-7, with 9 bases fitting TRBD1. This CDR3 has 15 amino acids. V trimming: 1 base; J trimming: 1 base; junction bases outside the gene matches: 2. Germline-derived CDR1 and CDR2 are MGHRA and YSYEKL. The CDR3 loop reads CASSQAGQGSYEQYF. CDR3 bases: TGCGCCAGCAGCCAAGCCGGACAGGGGTCCTACGAGCAGTACTTC.

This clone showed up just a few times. In nucleotides, the CDR3 is TGTGCCAGCAGCTTAGAGTGGGGACAGATGAACACTGAAGCTTTCTTT. Amino acids: CASSLEWGQMNTEAFF. The genes are TRBV11-2 and TRBJ1-1; 7 nucleotides match TRBD1. V was clipped by 0 bases and J by 0 bases; unmatched bases: 4. Germline V CDR1 and CDR2: SGHAT, FQNNGV. The CDR3 spans 16 residues.

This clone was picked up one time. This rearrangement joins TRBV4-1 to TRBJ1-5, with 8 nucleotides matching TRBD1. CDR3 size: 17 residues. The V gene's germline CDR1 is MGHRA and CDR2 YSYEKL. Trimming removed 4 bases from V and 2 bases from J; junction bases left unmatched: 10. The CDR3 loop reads CASSLTGAGVGNQPQHF. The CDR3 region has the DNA TGCGCCAGCAGCCTGACAGGGGCCGGGGTTGGCAATCAGCCCCAGCATTTT.

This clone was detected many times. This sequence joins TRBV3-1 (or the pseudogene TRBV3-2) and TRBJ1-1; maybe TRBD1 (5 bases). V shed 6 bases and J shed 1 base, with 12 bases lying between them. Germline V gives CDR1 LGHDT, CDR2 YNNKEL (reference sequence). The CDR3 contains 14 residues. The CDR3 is CASSFGTGNTEAFF. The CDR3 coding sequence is TGTGCCAGCAGTTTCGGGACGGGGAACACTGAAGCTTTCTTT.

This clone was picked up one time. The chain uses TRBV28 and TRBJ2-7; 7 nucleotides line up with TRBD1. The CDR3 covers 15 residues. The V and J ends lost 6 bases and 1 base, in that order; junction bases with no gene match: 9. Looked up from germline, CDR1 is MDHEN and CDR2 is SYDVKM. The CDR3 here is CASRTGTAPSYEQYF. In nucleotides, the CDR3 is TGTGCCAGCAGGACAGGGACAGCGCCGTCCTACGAGCAGTACTTC.